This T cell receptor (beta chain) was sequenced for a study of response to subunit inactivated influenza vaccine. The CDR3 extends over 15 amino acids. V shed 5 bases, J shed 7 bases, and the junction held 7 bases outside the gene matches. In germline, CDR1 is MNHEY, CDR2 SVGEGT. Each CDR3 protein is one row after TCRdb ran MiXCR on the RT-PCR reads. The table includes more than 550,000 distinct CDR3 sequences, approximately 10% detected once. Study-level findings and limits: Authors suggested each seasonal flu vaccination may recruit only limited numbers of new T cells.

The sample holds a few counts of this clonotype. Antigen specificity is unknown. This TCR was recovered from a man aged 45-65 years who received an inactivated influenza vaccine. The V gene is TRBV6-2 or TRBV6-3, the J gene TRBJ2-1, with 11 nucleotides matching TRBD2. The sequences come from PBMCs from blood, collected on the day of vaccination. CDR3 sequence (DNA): TGTGCCAGCAGTAGAACTAGCGGGAGTACAAATGAGCAGTTCTTC. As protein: CASSRTSGSTNEQFF.